The 13 T cell receptor beta chains presented below share a single source sample, sequenced in a study of OX40 agonist ivuxolimab in advanced cancers. Profiled with immunoSEQ multiplex PCR; TCRdb holds only in-frame clones, not every one. This sample has approximately 17,000 clones, with 70% to 80% found just once. The starting material was CD4+ or CD8+ T cells sorted from blood, obtained in a trial of the OX40 agonist ivuxolimab. These receptors were obtained from an adult with an advanced solid tumor such as melanoma, head and neck, liver or kidney cancer.

The chain uses TRBV27 and TRBJ1-3; D not certain. The CDR3 spans 16 residues. CDR1 is MNHEY and CDR2 is SMNVEV in the germline V gene (reference sequence). The V end was cut by 4 bases, the J end by 2 bases, with 15 bases between. CDR3 sequence reads: CASSYSPTGAGNTIYF. CDR3 sequence (DNA): TGTGCCAGCAGTTACTCCCCAACGGGAGCTGGAAACACCATATATTTT.

J is TRBJ2-7 and V is TRBV11-2; D remains ambiguous. This CDR3 region has 14 residues. Trimming cost V 1 base and J 2 bases, with 9 bases left between them. Germline CDR1 is SGHAT and CDR2 is FQNNGV. CDR3 sequence reads: CASSLAGLPYEQYF. In nucleotides, the CDR3 is TGTGCCAGCAGCTTAGCAGGTTTACCCTACGAGCAGTACTTC.

Worth noting for this clone: This sample also contains other DNA sequences that code for the same CDR3. This sequence joins TRBV5-6 and TRBJ2-7, with D hard to call. The V end was cut by 5 bases, the J end by 1 base, with 4 bases between. Per the germline V gene, CDR1 is SGHDT and CDR2 is YYEEEE. This CDR3 has 11 amino acids. The CDR3 loop reads CASSSSYEQYF. In nucleotides, the CDR3 is TGTGCCAGCAGTAGTTCCTACGAGCAGTACTTC.

This clone was picked up a small number of times. The CDR3 sequence: CASSIAGAVNEQFF. For the CDR3, the DNA is TGTGCCAGCAGCATAGCGGGAGCAGTCAATGAGCAGTTCTTC. The chain has TRBV6-9 and TRBJ2-1, with 9 bases lining up with TRBD2. CDR3 length equals 14 residues. V lost 6 bases, J lost 6 bases, and 6 bases stayed unmatched. The germline V gene encodes CDR1 MNHGY and CDR2 SVAAGI.

The chain couples TRBV6-5 to TRBJ2-7; 12 nucleotides agree with TRBD2. V lost 6 bases to trimming and J lost 6 bases; unmatched junction nucleotides: 6. The CDR3 spans 14 residues. Germline CDR1 and CDR2: MNHEY and SVGAGI. CDR3 residues: CASSSSGRAIEQYF. CDR3 DNA: TGTGCCAGCAGCTCTAGCGGGAGGGCCATCGAGCAGTACTTC.

The genes are TRBV5-1 and TRBJ2-3, with D tentatively TRBD2 (6 bases). V dropped 1 base and J dropped 2 bases, with 11 bases sitting between them. Germline CDR1 reads SGHRS; CDR2 reads YFSETQ. The CDR3 has 15 residues. The chain's CDR3 is CASSLSGDPTDTQYF. Here the CDR3 DNA reads TGCGCCAGCAGCTTGTCGGGGGACCCCACAGATACGCAGTATTTT.

The chain combines TRBV28 with TRBJ2-7; D unclear. Germline lookup yields CDR1 MDHEN and CDR2 SYDVKM. Trimming left V 3 bases short and J 6 bases short, with 3 bases between. The CDR3 is made up of 10 amino acids. The CDR3 bases are TGTGCCAGCAGTTTCTCCGAGCAGTACTTC. Protein sequence: CASSFSEQYF.

The gene calls are TRBV14 and TRBJ1-5; D not certain. V was shortened by 3 bases and J by 5 bases, with 8 bases between the two germline ends. The CDR3 has 13 amino acids. Germline lookup yields CDR1 SGHDN and CDR2 FVKESK. CDR3 amino acids: CASSQSFYQPQHF. As DNA, the CDR3 is TGTGCCAGCAGCCAGTCGTTTTATCAGCCCCAGCATTTT.

The rearrangement links TRBV7-2 to TRBJ2-2; no clear D gene. V was cut by 1 base and J by 7 bases, with 7 bases left in between. CDR3 length: 13 residues. Germline V CDR1 and CDR2: SGHTA, FQGNSA. CDR3 region: CASSLDPGGELFF. The DNA of the CDR3 is TGTGCCAGCAGCTTAGATCCAGGCGGGGAGCTGTTTTTT.

The chain links TRBV2 to TRBJ1-1; no definite D call. This CDR3 spans 11 amino acids. Germline CDR1 is SNHLY and CDR2 is FYNNEI. Between the trimmed V and J ends, which lost 5 bases and 1 base, there was a span of 2 bases. The CDR3 nucleotides are TGTGCCAGCAGTCGGAACACTGAAGCTTTCTTT. Its protein is CASSRNTEAFF.

The chain uses TRBV28 and TRBJ2-1; TRBD2 matches 9 bases. CDR1 is MDHEN, CDR2 SYDVKM, per germline. The J segment lost 5 bases and the V segment lost 2 bases, leaving 7 bases of the junction unmatched. There are 16 residues in the CDR3. DNA for the CDR3: TGTGCCAGCAGTTTAGTGGCTAGCGGGATGGACAATGAGCAGTTCTTC. Protein: CASSLVASGMDNEQFF.

V is TRBV13 and J is TRBJ2-1; the match to TRBD2 covers 13 bases. V shed 0 bases and J 7 bases; nucleotides not matched to a gene: 6. CDR1 is PRHDT, CDR2 FYEKMQ, per germline (reference sequence). The CDR3 is 17 amino acids. The DNA for the CDR3 is TGTGCCAGCAGCTTAGGCCGCTCACTAGCGGGAGGGAATGAGCAGTTCTTC. It is translated as CASSLGRSLAGGNEQFF.

This chain uses TRBV28 with TRBJ2-7; D possibly corresponds to TRBD2 (7 bases). The germline V gene encodes CDR1 MDHEN and CDR2 SYDVKM. The V gene lost 7 bases and the J gene lost 3 bases, with 19 bases spanning the gap. The CDR3 sequence is 15 residues long. The CDR3 region is CASTLNEGGNYEQYF. In nucleotides, the CDR3 is TGTGCCAGCACCCTAAACGAGGGGGGGAACTACGAGCAGTACTTC.